This entry concerns a single T cell receptor beta chain. These data belong to a study of T cell changes during pregnancy in multiple sclerosis. Germline-derived CDR1 and CDR2 are SGHRS and YFSETQ. The CDR3 totals 16 residues. With 1 base clipped from V and 8 bases from J, the junction kept 10 bases outside the gene matches. The repertoire was sequenced with immunoSEQ multiplex PCR; TCRdb's copy has only in-frame clones and lacks some. The repertoire holds around 96,000 clones, with 85% to 95% as singletons. The clonotype was recovered from a female donor with multiple sclerosis, enrolled in a pregnancy study. Sequencing used peripheral blood, obtained in the third trimester of pregnancy. This chain joins TRBV5-1 and TRBJ2-3; 10 bases are shared with TRBD1. The CDR3 loop reads CASSLKAGQGSSTQYF. In DNA, the CDR3 is TGCGCCAGCAGCTTGAAGGCGGGACAGGGGTCCAGTACGCAGTATTTT.